The rows below give T cell receptor beta chains drawn from one sample of a study of T cell responses to AZD1222 COVID-19 vaccine. Assay used: immunoSEQ multiplex PCR; TCRdb lists only in-frame clones, some missing. Of 120,000 to 150,000 clones listed, about 90% are singletons. Sequencing was performed on peripheral blood, taken on day 0 of AZD1222 vaccination. The receptors were gathered from an adult in good health. Both conserved end residues are part of each CDR3. The D gene is left open where the match is weak. For some rows the clone size is stated as once, few or many, or as a class when expanded; others skip it.

clone_size,v_call,d_call,j_call,cdr3_aa,cdr3_nt
once,TRBV6-2/TRBV6-3,TRBD2,TRBJ2-7,CASSYDGPARGLAGVGYEQYF,TGTGCCAGCAGTTACGACGGCCCCGCCCGGGGACTAGCGGGAGTTGGGTACGAGCAGTACTTC
NA,TRBV3-1/TRBV3-2,NA,TRBJ2-7,CASSQGWSSYEQYF,TGTGCCAGCAGCCAAGGGTGGAGCTCCTACGAGCAGTACTTC
NA,TRBV11-2,TRBD1,TRBJ1-1,CASRETGSSEAFF,TGTGCCAGCCGGGAGACAGGGTCATCTGAAGCTTTCTTT
NA,TRBV10-1,NA,TRBJ1-1,CASSERTGNTEAFF,TGCGCCAGCAGTGAACGTACAGGGAACACTGAAGCTTTCTTT
NA,TRBV29-1,NA,TRBJ1-2,CSTSSDRLYGYTF,TGCAGCACCTCCTCCGACAGACTTTATGGCTACACCTTC
NA,TRBV7-9,NA,TRBJ1-1,CASSLGGPLAFF,TGTGCCAGCAGCTTGGGGGGCCCCCTAGCTTTCTTT
NA,TRBV7-7,TRBD2,TRBJ2-1,CASSLALAGFNEQFF,TGTGCCAGCAGCTTAGCACTAGCGGGTTTCAATGAGCAGTTCTTC
NA,TRBV10-2,NA,TRBJ2-1,CASSPTLSYNEQFF,TGCGCCAGCAGCCCCACCCTCTCCTACAATGAGCAGTTCTTC
few,TRBV19,TRBD1,TRBJ1-5,CASSTSGTGGRQPQHF,TGTGCCAGTAGTACGTCCGGGACAGGGGGCCGACAGCCCCAGCATTTT
once,TRBV7-2,NA,TRBJ1-1,CASSRTNTEAFF,TGTGCCAGCAGCCGGACGAACACTGAAGCTTTCTTT
few,TRBV18,NA,TRBJ1-3,CASSPVAGAGNTIYF,TGTGCCAGCTCACCTGTGGCCGGGGCTGGAAACACCATATATTTT
NA,TRBV24-1,TRBD1,TRBJ2-1,CATSDATGRDRQFF,TGTGCCACCAGTGATGCGACAGGGAGAGATCGGCAGTTCTTC
NA,TRBV30,NA,TRBJ1-4,CAWSPPPSEKLFF,TGTGCCTGGAGCCCCCCCCCGTCTGAAAAACTGTTTTTT
NA,TRBV5-5,TRBD1,TRBJ1-2,CASSSTGGIYGYTF,TGTGCCAGCAGCTCGACAGGGGGGATCTATGGCTACACCTTC
NA,TRBV6-5,NA,TRBJ2-7,CASSYGQISYEQYF,TGTGCCAGCAGTTACGGGCAGATCTCCTACGAGCAGTACTTC
NA,TRBV4-1,NA,TRBJ2-2,CASSQDRTVGELFF,TGCGCCAGCAGCCAAGATCGGACAGTCGGGGAGCTGTTTTTT
NA,TRBV11-1,TRBD1,TRBJ2-5,CASSIQDREETQYF,TGTGCCAGCAGCATACAAGACAGGGAGGAGACCCAGTACTTC
many,TRBV13,NA,TRBJ1-1,CASSPGMNTEAFF,TGTGCCAGCAGCCCTGGTATGAACACTGAAGCTTTCTTT
NA,TRBV7-9,NA,TRBJ1-1,CASSFVEEVNTEAFF,TGTGCCAGCAGCTTTGTGGAGGAGGTGAACACTGAAGCTTTCTTT
NA,TRBV12-3/TRBV12-4,TRBD1,TRBJ1-2,CASSQGTVYGYTF,TGTGCCAGCAGTCAAGGGACAGTCTATGGCTACACCTTC
once,TRBV28,TRBD1,TRBJ1-2,CAGRSDRGPGDYGYTF,TGTGCCGGCAGGTCCGACAGGGGACCTGGTGACTATGGCTACACCTTC
NA,TRBV4-1,NA,TRBJ2-1,CASSRTGTNRNEQFF,TGCGCCAGCAGCCGAACCGGGACAAACCGGAATGAGCAGTTCTTC
NA,TRBV7-6,NA,TRBJ2-2,CASRAGSATGELFF,TGTGCCAGCAGGGCAGGGAGTGCCACCGGGGAGCTGTTTTTT
NA,TRBV15,TRBD2,TRBJ2-1,CATSRDSGGFYNEQFF,TGTGCCACCAGCAGAGATTCGGGGGGGTTTTACAATGAGCAGTTCTTC
NA,TRBV11-2,NA,TRBJ2-7,CASSFGTYNEQYF,TGTGCCAGCAGCTTCGGGACATATAACGAGCAGTACTTC
NA,TRBV24-1,NA,TRBJ2-1,CATSDLGIGNEQFF,TGTGCCACCAGTGATCTCGGGATAGGCAATGAGCAGTTCTTC
NA,TRBV6-2/TRBV6-3,TRBD1,TRBJ2-7,CASSYGTGLEQYF,TGTGCCAGCAGTTACGGGACAGGGTTAGAGCAGTACTTC
NA,TRBV6-5,NA,TRBJ2-3,CASSGLTSTDTQYF,TGTGCCAGCTCGGGACTGACTAGCACAGATACGCAGTATTTT
NA,TRBV4-1,TRBD2,TRBJ2-1,CASSQDRGEGPYNEQFF,TGCGCCAGCAGCCAAGATCGGGGGGAGGGCCCCTACAATGAGCAGTTCTTC
few,TRBV2,NA,TRBJ1-5,CASSEYLGAQPQHF,TGTGCCAGCAGTGAATATCTGGGGGCTCAGCCCCAGCATTTT
NA,TRBV6-2/TRBV6-3,NA,TRBJ2-3,CASSRDGTDTQYF,TGTGCCAGCAGTCGGGACGGGACAGATACGCAGTATTTT
few,TRBV5-1,TRBD1,TRBJ1-5,CATEPDRGLRQPQHF,TGCGCCACCGAGCCGGACAGGGGGCTTCGACAGCCCCAGCATTTT
NA,TRBV27,NA,TRBJ1-5,CASSFRGLSQPQHF,TGTGCCAGCAGTTTTCGGGGGTTGAGCCAGCCCCAGCATTTT
NA,TRBV7-9,NA,TRBJ2-2,CASSLGSANTGELFF,TGTGCCAGCAGCTTAGGCTCAGCTAACACCGGGGAGCTGTTTTTT
few,TRBV19,NA,TRBJ2-7,CASSGGASFANEQYF,TGTGCCAGTAGTGGTGGGGCTAGCTTTGCCAACGAGCAGTACTTC
NA,TRBV10-3,TRBD1,TRBJ1-1,CAISDQTGKAEAFF,TGTGCCATCAGTGACCAGACAGGGAAAGCTGAAGCTTTCTTT
once,TRBV5-1,TRBD1,TRBJ1-2,CASRAGGGYTF,TGCGCCAGCAGGGCAGGGGGTGGCTACACCTTC
NA,TRBV29-1,NA,TRBJ1-4,CSVGLPGPSGEKLFF,TGCAGCGTTGGGTTACCGGGACCCAGTGGTGAAAAACTGTTTTTT
NA,TRBV15,TRBD2,TRBJ2-3,CATSRAGLPYTDTQYF,TGTGCCACCAGCAGAGCGGGACTACCCTACACAGATACGCAGTATTTT
once,TRBV29-1,NA,TRBJ1-1,CSVNPMNTEAFF,TGCAGCGTTAACCCTATGAACACTGAAGCTTTCTTT
NA,TRBV20-1,NA,TRBJ1-1,CSARTRVEAFF,TGCAGTGCTAGGACGCGGGTTGAAGCTTTCTTT
NA,TRBV9,NA,TRBJ2-1,CASSVAGTGIYNEQFF,TGTGCCAGCAGCGTAGCTGGGACTGGAATCTACAATGAGCAGTTCTTC
NA,TRBV7-9,NA,TRBJ2-3,CASSSSRGTTDTQYF,TGTGCCAGCAGCTCAAGCAGGGGCACGACAGATACGCAGTATTTT
once,TRBV6-5,TRBD2,TRBJ2-1,CASSHREGYNEQFF,TGTGCCAGCAGCCATCGGGAGGGATACAATGAGCAGTTCTTC
NA,TRBV2,NA,TRBJ2-6,CASQRGASGANVLTF,TGTGCCAGCCAACGGGGCGCCTCTGGGGCCAACGTCCTGACTTTC
NA,TRBV18,NA,TRBJ1-2,CASSPLLAGNYGYTF,TGTGCCAGCTCACCCCTGTTGGCAGGCAACTATGGCTACACCTTC
NA,TRBV19,TRBD1,TRBJ2-7,CASSATGGLREQYF,TGTGCCAGTAGTGCCACAGGGGGCTTAAGAGAGCAGTACTTC